The 15 T cell receptor beta chains given below trace back to one sample, sequenced in a study of cytomegalovirus exposure and HLA in healthy donors. The PCR had 60 Vbeta and 13 Jbeta primers. Profiled with immunoSEQ multiplex PCR; TCRdb holds only in-frame clones, not every one. This table holds roughly 140,000 clones, nearly 85% found once. The sample taken for sequencing was PBMCs. The receptors originated from a male donor in good health and CMV-seronegative.

The chain has TRBV5-1 and TRBJ1-1; D may be TRBD1 (6 bases). CDR1 is SGHRS, CDR2 YFSETQ, per germline. Trimming shortened V by 2 bases and J by 2 bases, and 10 bases separated the two germline ends. The CDR3 is 14 residues long. CDR3 residues: CASSLLTGNTEAFF. The CDR3 coding sequence is TGCGCCAGCAGCTTATTGACAGGAAACACTGAAGCTTTCTTT.

This clone was observed once. The V call is TRBV27, the J call TRBJ2-2; 14 nucleotides align to TRBD2. This CDR3 has 19 residues. Germline CDR1 is MNHEY and CDR2 is SMNVEV (reference sequence). V lost 4 bases to trimming and J lost 0 bases; unmatched junction nucleotides: 7. CDR3 region: CASSSRTSGGHSNTGELFF. CDR3 DNA sequence: TGTGCCAGCAGTTCTAGGACTAGCGGGGGGCACTCGAACACCGGGGAGCTGTTTTTT.

The rearrangement uses TRBV7-6 and TRBJ2-7, with D possibly matching TRBD2 (6 bases). Germline CDR1 and CDR2: SGHVS and FNYEAQ. The CDR3 is 15 residues long. The V gene lost 1 base and the J gene lost 5 bases, with 15 bases spanning the gap. Here the CDR3 reads CASSLVPSALDEQYF. The DNA for the CDR3 is TGTGCCAGCAGCTTAGTTCCTAGCGCTCTCGACGAGCAGTACTTC.

This chain links TRBV6-5 with TRBJ2-3, with D tentatively TRBD1 (5 bases). Germline loops: CDR1 MNHEY, CDR2 SVGAGI. V dropped 6 bases and J dropped 3 bases, with 10 bases sitting between them. The CDR3 has 13 residues. Written as DNA, the CDR3 is TGTGCCAGCAGCCAAGACAGAACAGATACGCAGTATTTT. Translated, it gives CASSQDRTDTQYF.

In its sample, this clone was seen a few times. The rearrangement joins TRBV30 to TRBJ2-3, with 8 nucleotides matching TRBD1. CDR3 length: 15 amino acids. After removal of 1 base from V and 6 bases from J, the junction contained 9 bases not matched to a gene. In germline, CDR1 is GTSNPN, CDR2 SVGIG (reference sequence). DNA for the CDR3: TGTGCCTGGAGTGGGGGCCAGGGGGCTTCGGATACGCAGTATTTT. It yields the protein CAWSGGQGASDTQYF.

The chain links TRBV15 to TRBJ2-3; the D gene is possibly TRBD1 (5 bases). V was cut by 3 bases and J by 1 base, with 17 bases left in between. The CDR3 is 17 residues long. The germline gives CDR1 LNHNV, CDR2 YYDKDF (reference sequence). CDR3 in DNA: TGTGCCACCAGCAGCTTCACGGGCCTACAGGGCACAGATACGCAGTATTTT. It translates to CATSSFTGLQGTDTQYF.

This clone was found once. The gene calls are TRBV19 and TRBJ2-1; TRBD2 aligns across 10 bases. The trim removed 8 bases at V and 6 bases at J, leaving 7 bases unmatched. In germline, CDR1 is LNHDA, CDR2 SQIVND (reference sequence). This CDR3 has 14 residues. CDR3 sequence: CASEAGGPGNEQFF. The CDR3 DNA is TGTGCCAGTGAAGCGGGAGGGCCGGGCAATGAGCAGTTCTTC.

This chain connects TRBV7-3 to TRBJ2-2, with D possibly matching TRBD2 (5 bases). V was pared by 3 bases and J by 6 bases, with 8 bases between. Germline CDR1 and CDR2: SGHTA and FQGTGA. The CDR3 spans 13 residues. The CDR3 reads CASSFGNAGELFF. DNA of the CDR3: TGTGCCAGCAGCTTCGGGAATGCCGGGGAGCTGTTTTTT.

DNA of the CDR3: TGTGCCAGCAGCCAAGATCTATTGGACAACGGAAACACCATATATTTT. It yields the protein CASSQDLLDNGNTIYF. The chain employs TRBV4-2 and TRBJ1-3; tentative D call: TRBD1 (5 bases). V lost 0 bases to trimming and J lost 4 bases, with 13 bases between them. The CDR3 is 16 residues long. CDR1 is LGHNA and CDR2 is YNFKEQ in the germline V gene.

V is TRBV4-1 and J is TRBJ2-2; the match to TRBD2 covers 10 bases. CDR1 is MGHRA and CDR2 is YSYEKL in the germline V gene. There are 21 residues in the CDR3. J was trimmed by 2 bases and V by 0 bases; bases with no gene match: 15. DNA for the CDR3: TGCGCCAGCAGCCAAGAACGGCTAGCGGGAGAGAGGTGGGATAACACCGGGGAGCTGTTTTTT. Encoded protein: CASSQERLAGERWDNTGELFF.

V is TRBV19 and J is TRBJ1-6; 8 nucleotides line up with TRBD1. The germline gives CDR1 LNHDA, CDR2 SQIVND (reference sequence). The trim removed 5 bases at V and 6 bases at J, leaving 9 bases unmatched. This CDR3 region has 16 residues. The CDR3 spells CASSPRQGTFNSPLHF. CDR3 nucleotides: TGTGCCAGTAGTCCACGACAGGGGACTTTTAATTCACCCCTCCACTTT.

This chain uses TRBV10-3 with TRBJ1-2, with 9 bases matching TRBD1. V lost 2 bases to trimming and J lost 8 bases; unmatched junction nucleotides: 6. The length of the CDR3 is 14 residues. CDR1 and CDR2 (germline): ENHRY, SYGVKD. The chain's CDR3 is CAISEGQGKGGYTF. The CDR3 DNA sequence: TGTGCCATCAGTGAGGGACAGGGGAAAGGGGGCTACACCTTC.

The chain recombines TRBV9 with TRBJ1-3; D remains ambiguous. Germline values: CDR1 SGDLS, CDR2 YYNGEE. There are 15 residues in the CDR3. Trimming took off 3 bases at V and 0 bases at J, with 10 bases between the two ends. This chain's CDR3 is CASSAAALSGNTIYF. In DNA form, the CDR3 reads TGTGCCAGCAGCGCAGCGGCCCTCTCTGGAAACACCATATATTTT.

The J gene is TRBJ1-1, the V gene TRBV5-1; 7 bases line up with TRBD1. V trimming: 0 bases; J trimming: 6 bases; junction bases outside the gene matches: 5. The CDR3 totals 14 residues. CDR1 is SGHRS, CDR2 YFSETQ, per germline. Here the CDR3 reads CASSLGTGGPEAFF. CDR3 coding DNA: TGCGCCAGCAGCTTGGGGACAGGCGGTCCTGAAGCTTTCTTT.

In this sample, this clone turned up a few times. The chain recombines TRBV19 with TRBJ1-1; TRBD1 is a possible D gene (6 bases). CDR3 size: 15 residues. The germline V and J ends were trimmed by 6 bases and 3 bases, with 17 bases remaining between them. Germline V gives CDR1 LNHDA, CDR2 SQIVND (reference sequence). The CDR3 region has the DNA TGTGCCAGTAGACGGACAGACGTCCTAGACACTGAAGCTTTCTTT. Translating gives CASRRTDVLDTEAFF.